This T cell receptor (beta chain) was sequenced during a study of blood T cell repertoires in COVID-19. Study background: Italy, Spain and the United States were the sources of the convalescent and acute COVID-19 samples. The analysed material was cDNA or gDNA that came from T cells, B-cell-depleted T cells, or PBMCs.

Original data processing: Nucleated cell counts were estimated from reference gene primer amplification. The method was immunoSEQ multiplex PCR; TCRdb's version includes in-frame clones alone and lacks a portion of them. That table furnishes V, J and clone size, whereas the DNA furnished D and trimming. The data hold approximately 340,000 clones, with over 70% observed a single time. V was shortened by 3 bases and J by 4 bases, with 7 bases between the two germline ends. CDR3 size: 12 residues. Germline V gives CDR1 SEHNR, CDR2 FQNEAQ (reference sequence). This clone was counted once. This sequence originates from a man in his thirties or forties with active or convalescent COVID-19. The sequenced sample was peripheral blood. The chain is built from TRBV7-9 and TRBJ2-7; D unresolved. The CDR3 DNA sequence: TGTGCCAGCAGCTTTGCCGGGTACGAGCAGTACTTC. Amino acid sequence: CASSFAGYEQYF. Using reference TRBV7-9 and TRBJ2-7 for the parts outside the CDR3, the full variable domain is DTGVSQNPRHKITKRGQNVTFRCDPISEHNRLYWYRQTLGQGPEFLTYFQNEAQLEKSRLLSDRFSAERPKGSFSTLEIQRTEQGDSAMYLCASSFAGYEQYFGPGTRLTVT.